Each of the 10 T cell receptor beta chains below was sequenced from the same sample in a study of cytotoxic CD8 clonotypes in ibrutinib-treated CLL listed by TCRdb under 2021. Read against the paper, the sample's time point label means: roughly 2 years on ibrutinib. Preparation of the library involved the immunoSEQ multiplex PCR assay. Here the immuneACCESS table is served through TCRdb, limited to in-frame sequences with V and J called. Missing clones are a known gap in these copies; in checked studies unresolved V genes cover under half, and the rest lacks a known reason. The sample has almost 250,000 clones on record, roughly 70% of them singletons. The ten largest clones represent 15% of the sample. The sequencing here drew on PBMCs, taken after 24 months of ibrutinib treatment. The origin of the receptors is a human donor with chronic lymphocytic leukemia.

This chain joins TRBV10-3 and TRBJ1-2; D is ambiguous. V lost 2 bases and J 8 bases, leaving 15 bases between the germline ends. CDR1 is ENHRY, CDR2 SYGVKD, per germline. The CDR3 consists of 14 residues. This CDR3 reads CAISEPTETRGYTF. The CDR3 nucleotides are TGTGCCATCAGTGAGCCGACTGAAACACGGGGCTACACCTTC.

The V and J genes are TRBV27 and TRBJ2-3, with 9 bases fitting TRBD2. This CDR3 has 15 amino acids. The trim removed 3 bases at V and 6 bases at J, leaving 7 bases unmatched. Germline CDR1 MNHEY, CDR2 SMNVEV (reference sequence). In nucleotides, the CDR3 is TGTGCCAGCAGTTTCGGCGGGAGGGCAGTGGATACGCAGTATTTT. It encodes CASSFGGRAVDTQYF.

The genes are TRBV5-8 and TRBJ2-7; D ambiguous. The length of the CDR3 is 12 residues. Per germline, CDR1 SGHTS and CDR2 YDEGEE. With 5 bases removed from V and 6 bases from J, the gap between germline ends came to 12 bases. CDR3 DNA sequence: TGTGCCAGCAGGCACCGACACCGCGAGCAGTACTTC. Its translation: CASRHRHREQYF.

A remark on this clone: Within the sample, other DNA sequences also encode this same CDR3. CDR3 sequence reads: CASSFRQGNTEAFF. DNA for the CDR3: TGCGCCAGCAGCTTCCGACAGGGAAATACTGAAGCTTTCTTT. The gene calls are TRBV5-1 and TRBJ1-1; 7 nucleotides agree with TRBD1. The ends lost 2 bases at V and 5 bases at J; junction bases unmatched: 6. Germline lookup yields CDR1 SGHRS and CDR2 YFSETQ. The CDR3 spans 14 residues.

J is TRBJ2-5 and V is TRBV6-5; no definite D call. Between the trimmed V and J ends, which lost 11 bases and 5 bases, there was a span of 9 bases. Germline V gene sequence: CDR1 MNHEY, CDR2 SVGAGI. The length of the CDR3 is 10 residues. DNA of the CDR3: TGTGCCCTCCTAGGGGAGACCCAGTACTTC. Encoded protein: CALLGETQYF.

CDR3 coding DNA: TGTGCCAGCAGTCAGGACAGGGCCTACGAGCAGTACTTC. Its protein product is CASSQDRAYEQYF. The chain recombines TRBV27 with TRBJ2-7, with 8 bases aligning to TRBD1. Germline CDR1 reads MNHEY; CDR2 reads SMNVEV (reference sequence). This CDR3 region has 13 residues. The V segment lost 5 bases and the J segment 2 bases; nucleotides outside the gene matches: 2.

This clone was picked up a small number of times. The chain recombines TRBV10-2 with TRBJ2-7; 11 bases are shared with TRBD2. The CDR3 totals 15 residues. V shed 2 bases and J 7 bases; nucleotides not matched to a gene: 7. Germline V lookup: CDR1 WSHSY, CDR2 SAAADI. CDR3 amino acids: CASSEDTRLAGEQYF. The CDR3 DNA follows: TGCGCCAGCAGTGAGGATACCAGACTAGCGGGAGAGCAGTACTTC.

This sequence joins TRBV28 and TRBJ2-2; D possibly corresponds to TRBD2 (5 bases). Trimming left V 6 bases short and J 6 bases short, with 11 bases between. Per the germline V gene, CDR1 is MDHEN and CDR2 is SYDVKM. This CDR3 spans 13 amino acids. The CDR3 here is CASSTREPGELFF. CDR3 DNA sequence: TGTGCCAGCAGCACGAGGGAGCCCGGGGAGCTGTTTTTT.

There are a few counts of this clone. V and J are TRBV29-1 and TRBJ2-7, with D possibly TRBD1 on 6 matching bases. V lost 6 bases, J lost 3 bases, and 12 bases lay in between. This CDR3 spans 12 amino acids. The V gene's germline CDR1 is SQVTM and CDR2 ANQGSEA. Here the CDR3 reads CSVDSQGYEQYF. As DNA, the CDR3 is TGCAGCGTGGACTCACAGGGCTACGAGCAGTACTTC.

The V and J genes are TRBV9 and TRBJ2-2; D gene uncertain. CDR3 length: 15 amino acids. CDR1 and CDR2 from the germline V gene are SGDLS and YYNGEE. With 2 bases removed from V and 7 bases from J, the gap between germline ends came to 15 bases. The chain's CDR3 is CASSVRTVTSGELFF. As DNA, the CDR3 is TGTGCCAGCAGCGTCCGGACGGTCACAAGCGGGGAGCTGTTTTTT.